A selection of T cell receptor beta chains follows, all from one sample in a study of cytomegalovirus exposure and HLA in healthy donors. Assay: immunoSEQ multiplex PCR; the TCRdb copy retains only in-frame clones and omits some. The sample carries under 95,000 clones, about three quarters recorded once. Sequenced: PBMCs. Source of these receptors: a male donor in good health and CMV-seronegative. Each CDR3 is given with its conserved first and last residue. D genes are given only for firm matches. Expanded clones get a size class; other rows say once, few or many, or leave the size out.

v_call	d_call	j_call	clone_size	cdr3_aa	cdr3_nt
TRBV5-5	-	TRBJ2-7	-	CASSWVSDYEQYF	TGTGCCAGCAGCTGGGTTAGCGACTACGAGCAGTACTTC
TRBV5-4	-	TRBJ1-3	-	CASSLAGSSGNTIYF	TGTGCCAGCAGCTTGGCCGGTAGCTCTGGAAACACCATATATTTT
TRBV15	-	TRBJ1-2	-	CATSRGQRTGYTF	TGTGCCACCAGCAGAGGACAGAGAACCGGCTACACCTTC
TRBV6-5	TRBD1	TRBJ1-1	-	CASGASGGIEAFF	TGTGCCAGCGGCGCCTCAGGGGGAATTGAAGCTTTCTTT
TRBV10-3	-	TRBJ1-2	-	CAISESGANYGYTF	TGTGCCATCAGTGAGTCAGGGGCTAACTATGGCTACACCTTC
TRBV6-1	TRBD1	TRBJ2-1	-	CASTPGQGGNEQFF	TGTGCCAGCACCCCCGGACAGGGGGGGAATGAGCAGTTCTTC
TRBV7-6	TRBD2	TRBJ2-5	-	CASSPKPPLLAGEPQETQYF	TGTGCCAGCAGCCCTAAACCCCCCCTACTAGCGGGGGAACCCCAAGAGACCCAGTACTTC
TRBV5-1	-	TRBJ1-5	-	CASSLGRDQPQHF	TGCGCCAGCAGCCTTGGTAGAGATCAGCCCCAGCATTTT
TRBV5-1	-	TRBJ1-2	-	CASSLGQNYGYTF	TGCGCCAGCAGCTTGGGTCAGAACTATGGCTACACCTTC
TRBV7-7	-	TRBJ2-7	-	CASSRSVGAEQYF	TGTGCTAGCAGCCGATCGGTAGGGGCCGAGCAGTACTTC
TRBV2	-	TRBJ1-1	few	CASRLGQSEAFF	TGTGCCAGCAGACTAGGACAGAGTGAAGCTTTCTTT
TRBV23-1	-	TRBJ1-2	once	CASTPGDNNYGYTF	TGCGCCAGCACCCCGGGGGATAATAACTATGGCTACACCTTC
TRBV10-3	-	TRBJ2-7	once	CAISDAGLYYEQYF	TGTGCCATCAGTGACGCGGGTCTTTACTACGAGCAGTACTTC
TRBV6-1	TRBD2	TRBJ2-4	-	CASSDQTSGATGAKNIQYF	TGTGCCAGCAGTGATCAGACTAGCGGCGCCACGGGGGCCAAAAACATTCAGTACTTC
TRBV30	-	TRBJ2-1	-	CAWTARLSYNEQFF	TGTGCCTGGACGGCTAGACTAAGCTACAATGAGCAGTTCTTC
TRBV10-3	-	TRBJ1-3	-	CAISRQAASLSGNTIYF	TGTGCCATCAGTAGACAGGCCGCGAGCCTCTCTGGAAACACCATATATTTT
TRBV5-4	TRBD2	TRBJ2-1	-	CASSLGSGGYNEQFF	TGTGCCAGCAGCTTGGGGAGCGGGGGCTACAATGAGCAGTTCTTC
TRBV25-1	-	TRBJ2-7	-	CASSGLRQDNEQYF	TGTGCCAGCAGTGGGCTCAGACAGGATAACGAGCAGTACTTC
TRBV7-2	TRBD1	TRBJ1-3	few	CASSLGPGGNTGNTIYF	TGTGCCAGCAGCTTAGGGCCAGGGGGAAATACTGGAAACACCATATATTTT
TRBV6-5	TRBD1	TRBJ1-1	-	CASSYSSQGVYRFF	TGTGCCAGCAGTTACTCGTCACAGGGGGTCTACCGTTTCTTT
TRBV11-2	-	TRBJ1-3	once	CASSSTERGNTIYF	TGTGCCAGCAGCTCCACCGAGAGAGGAAACACCATATATTTT
TRBV5-6	-	TRBJ2-5	-	CASSFLETQYF	TGTGCCAGCAGCTTTCTCGAGACCCAGTACTTC
TRBV29-1	TRBD2	TRBJ2-1	-	CSVDRTSGVEQFF	TGCAGCGTTGATAGGACTAGCGGGGTTGAGCAGTTCTTC
TRBV10-3	TRBD2	TRBJ2-1	-	CAISAGLQEEQFF	TGTGCCATCAGTGCGGGACTACAAGAGGAGCAGTTCTTC
TRBV5-4	TRBD2	TRBJ2-1	-	CASSLGSSGGYNEQFF	TGTGCCAGCAGCCTCGGGTCCAGCGGGGGCTACAATGAGCAGTTCTTC
TRBV7-9	-	TRBJ2-7	-	CASSLGSTGSYEQYF	TGTGCCAGCAGCTTAGGTAGCACAGGGAGCTACGAGCAGTACTTC
TRBV28	-	TRBJ1-2	-	CASSLQGQYDGYTF	TGTGCCAGCAGTTTACAGGGGCAGTACGATGGCTACACCTTC
TRBV4-1	-	TRBJ1-3	-	CASSTDRNSGNTIYF	TGCGCCAGCAGCACGGACAGAAACTCTGGAAACACCATATATTTT
TRBV30	-	TRBJ2-6	-	CAWSVPGLSGANVLTF	TGTGCCTGGAGTGTCCCAGGGCTCTCTGGGGCCAACGTCCTGACTTTC
TRBV7-8	-	TRBJ2-6	-	CASSLFTGVLSGANVLTF	TGTGCCAGCAGCTTATTCACGGGAGTCCTCTCTGGGGCCAACGTCCTGACTTTC
TRBV5-4	TRBD2	TRBJ2-3	-	CASSLLSGSTDTQYF	TGTGCCAGCAGCCTCCTCAGCGGGAGTACAGATACGCAGTATTTT
TRBV13	TRBD2	TRBJ2-1	once	CASSPPVGLASGGEQFF	TGTGCCAGCAGCCCGCCTGTGGGACTAGCTTCCGGCGGTGAGCAGTTCTTC
TRBV15	-	TRBJ1-1	-	CATSAGDTEAFF	TGTGCCACCAGCGCAGGGGACACTGAAGCTTTCTTT
TRBV5-1	TRBD2	TRBJ2-3	-	CASSSAGGPDTQYF	TGCGCCAGCAGCTCAGCGGGGGGGCCAGATACGCAGTATTTT
TRBV19	-	TRBJ2-1	once	CASSTDGKIYNEQFF	TGTGCCAGTAGTACTGACGGGAAGATATACAATGAGCAGTTCTTC
TRBV7-9	-	TRBJ1-2	-	CASSLVAGTGYTF	TGTGCCAGCAGCTTAGTGGCGGGGACGGGCTACACCTTC
TRBV19	TRBD1	TRBJ1-4	-	CASSIRQGANEKLFF	TGTGCCAGTAGTATAAGGCAGGGGGCTAATGAAAAACTGTTTTTT
TRBV7-2	-	TRBJ2-7	-	CASSSFSYEQYF	TGTGCCAGCAGCTCCTTCTCCTACGAGCAGTACTTC
TRBV13	-	TRBJ1-6	-	CASSLGQNYRVEGSYNSPLHF	TGTGCCAGCAGCTTAGGCCAAAACTACAGGGTCGAGGGCTCCTATAATTCACCCCTCCACTTT
TRBV28	TRBD2	TRBJ2-2	-	CASSPSGLAGFGELFF	TGTGCCAGCAGTCCGTCCGGACTAGCGGGATTCGGGGAGCTGTTTTTT
TRBV5-4	-	TRBJ1-3	once	CASSLAQARSGNTIYF	TGTGCCAGCAGCTTGGCTCAGGCCCGCTCTGGAAACACCATATATTTT
TRBV6-5	TRBD1	TRBJ1-6	-	CASSRGTVDNSPLHF	TGTGCCAGCAGTCGGGGGACAGTGGATAATTCACCCCTCCACTTT
TRBV7-9	TRBD1	TRBJ1-2	-	CASSFTGDYGYTF	TGTGCCAGCAGCTTCACAGGGGATTATGGCTACACCTTC
TRBV27	-	TRBJ1-2	-	CASSFVARSGGYTF	TGTGCCAGCAGTTTCGTCGCGCGGTCCGGTGGCTACACCTTC
TRBV6-5	-	TRBJ1-1	-	CASTAPGNTEAFF	TGTGCCAGCACGGCCCCGGGGAACACTGAAGCTTTCTTT
TRBV27	TRBD1	TRBJ1-2	-	CASSSGQGNYGYTF	TGTGCCAGCAGTAGCGGACAGGGGAATTATGGCTACACCTTC
TRBV19	TRBD2	TRBJ2-1	-	CASSAWGSGGDRNEQFF	TGTGCCAGTAGTGCTTGGGGCAGCGGGGGGGACCGCAATGAGCAGTTCTTC
TRBV6-6	-	TRBJ1-2	-	CASRGQNNYGYTF	TGTGCCAGCCGCGGACAGAATAACTATGGCTACACCTTC
TRBV5-1	TRBD1	TRBJ2-3	few	CASRQGQGVFADTQYF	TGCGCCAGCAGACAAGGACAGGGGGTGTTCGCAGATACGCAGTATTTT
TRBV19	-	TRBJ1-3	-	CASSIGGNTIYF	TGTGCCAGTAGTATCGGGGGAAACACCATATATTTT
TRBV6-1	TRBD2	TRBJ2-7	-	CASSEPIELAGAGEQYF	TGTGCCAGCAGTGAACCCATCGAGCTAGCGGGAGCCGGCGAGCAGTACTTC
TRBV27	TRBD1	TRBJ2-7	-	CASSAQGALTEQYF	TGTGCCAGCAGTGCACAGGGGGCGCTTACCGAGCAGTACTTC
TRBV27	-	TRBJ2-3	-	CASSSTGPYRSQYF	TGTGCCAGCAGTTCCACAGGGCCCTACAGGTCGCAGTATTTT